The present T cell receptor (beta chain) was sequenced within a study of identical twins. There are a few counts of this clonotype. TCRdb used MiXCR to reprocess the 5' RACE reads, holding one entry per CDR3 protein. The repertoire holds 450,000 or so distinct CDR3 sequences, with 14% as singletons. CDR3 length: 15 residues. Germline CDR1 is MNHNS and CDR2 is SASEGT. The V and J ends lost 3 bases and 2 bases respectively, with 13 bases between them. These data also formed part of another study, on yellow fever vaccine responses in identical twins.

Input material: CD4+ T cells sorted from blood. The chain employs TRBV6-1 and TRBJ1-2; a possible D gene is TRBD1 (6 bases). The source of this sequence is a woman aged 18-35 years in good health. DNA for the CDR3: TGTGCCAGCAGTGATCTGATAACAGGGAACTATGGCTACACCTTC. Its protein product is CASSDLITGNYGYTF.